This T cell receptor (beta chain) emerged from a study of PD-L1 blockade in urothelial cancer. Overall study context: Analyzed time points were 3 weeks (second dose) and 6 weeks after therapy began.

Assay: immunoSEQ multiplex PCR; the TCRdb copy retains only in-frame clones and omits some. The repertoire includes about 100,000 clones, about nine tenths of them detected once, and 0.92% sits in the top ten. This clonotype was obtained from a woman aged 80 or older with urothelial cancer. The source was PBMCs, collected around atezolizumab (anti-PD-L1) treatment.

In DNA form, the CDR3 reads TGTGCCAGCAGTAGGGGCGGGGACTCCTGGGATACGCAGTATTTT. It specifies CASSRGGDSWDTQYF. The chain couples TRBV6-1 to TRBJ2-3; tentative D call: TRBD2 (6 bases). The germline V and J ends were trimmed by 5 bases and 6 bases, with 18 bases remaining between them. The germline gives CDR1 MNHNS, CDR2 SASEGT. CDR3 length: 15 amino acids.